The clone carrying this T cell receptor (beta chain) has a single count. Its matching antigen is unknown. The data are from a study of cytomegalovirus exposure and HLA in healthy donors. Study results and limitations: Analyzed later, association rates of TCRs varied across HLA loci, with DRB1 most and HLA-C fewest.

It was with 60 Vbeta and 13 Jbeta primers that the PCR ran. TCRdb's copy holds only in-frame clones and misses some; the assay was immunoSEQ multiplex PCR. The data contain 40,000 or so clones, roughly 87% of them singletons. The clonotype comes from a woman between 40 and 50 years old in good health and CMV-seropositive. Sequencing was done on a sample of PBMCs.

For the CDR3, the DNA is TGTGCCAGCAGCTTCACAGATATGAACACTGAAGCTTTCTTT. It encodes CASSFTDMNTEAFF. The rearrangement joins TRBV5-4 to TRBJ1-1, with D uncertain. Germline V gene sequence: CDR1 SGHNT, CDR2 YYREEE (reference sequence). This CDR3 is 14 amino acids long. With 2 bases removed from V and 0 bases from J, the gap between germline ends came to 8 bases.